This TCR beta chain emerged from a study of regulatory T cells in long-lasting Graves disease. In building TCR beta libraries, iRepertoire HTBI primers were used together with Arm-PCR of CDR3 regions. TCRdb re-derived calls from the multiplex PCR reads in MiXCR, one entry per CDR3 protein. Altogether about 470,000 distinct CDR3 sequences are present, 15% to 20% being singletons, with the ten largest covering 9.5% to 15%. This clonotype has ten or more counts. The V end lost 7 bases, the J end lost 5 bases, and 17 bases lay between the germline ends. CDR1 and CDR2 (germline): LNHNV, YYDKDF (reference sequence). The CDR3 consists of 14 residues. Sample time point: newly diagnosed GD, antithyroid drugs for less than 3 months. There was RNA extracted from PBMCs, and the TCR library was made from it. These data are also associated with another study on T cells in Graves' hyperthyroidism and ophthalmopathy.

The rearrangement joins TRBV15 to TRBJ2-5, with D tentatively TRBD1 or TRBD2 (6 bases each). The sequences come from peripheral blood mononuclear cells (PBMCs), collected at new diagnosis, from a patient treated with antithyroid drugs. The clonotype was recovered from a man aged 40-49 years with Graves disease. CDR3 protein: CATTESGGGETQYF. The CDR3 bases are TGTGCCACCACGGAAAGCGGAGGGGGGGAGACCCAGTACTTC.